This TCR beta chain was sequenced for a study of blood T cell repertoires in COVID-19. The method was immunoSEQ multiplex PCR; TCRdb's version includes in-frame clones alone and lacks a portion of them. The sample lists more than 55,000 clones; roughly nine tenths were seen once. V lost 8 bases to trimming and J lost 0 bases; unmatched junction nucleotides: 27. The CDR3 contains 22 residues. In germline, CDR1 is ENHRY, CDR2 SYGVKD. One Seattle source followed patients from active infection through their disease course. The sample comprised peripheral blood. The sequence was obtained from a woman aged 55 to 70 with COVID-19, enrolled during active disease. V is TRBV10-3 and J is TRBJ2-1; 8 bases line up with TRBD2. CDR3 residues: CAIFRGRAGEVQIHSSYNEQFF. CDR3 nucleotide sequence: TGTGCCATCTTCCGGGGCCGAGCGGGAGAAGTCCAAATACACAGCTCCTACAATGAGCAGTTCTTC.